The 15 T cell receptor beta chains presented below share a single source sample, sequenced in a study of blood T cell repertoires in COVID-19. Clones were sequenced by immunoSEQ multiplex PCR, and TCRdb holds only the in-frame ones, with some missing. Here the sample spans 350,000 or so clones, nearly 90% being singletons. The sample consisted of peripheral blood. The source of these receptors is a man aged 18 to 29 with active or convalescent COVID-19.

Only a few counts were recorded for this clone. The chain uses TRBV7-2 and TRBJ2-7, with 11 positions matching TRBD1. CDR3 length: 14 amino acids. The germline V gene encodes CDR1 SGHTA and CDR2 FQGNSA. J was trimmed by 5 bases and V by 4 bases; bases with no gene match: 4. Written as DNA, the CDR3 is TGTGCCAGCAGCTGGGACAGGGGGGCGGACGAGCAGTACTTC. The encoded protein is CASSWDRGADEQYF.

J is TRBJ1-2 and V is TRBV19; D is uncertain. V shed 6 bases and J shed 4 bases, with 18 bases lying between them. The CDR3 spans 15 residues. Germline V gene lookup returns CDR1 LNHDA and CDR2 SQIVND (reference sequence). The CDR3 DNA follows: TGTGCCAGTAGGATCCAGCGGGGTACGGTCTATGGCTACACCTTC. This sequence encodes CASRIQRGTVYGYTF.

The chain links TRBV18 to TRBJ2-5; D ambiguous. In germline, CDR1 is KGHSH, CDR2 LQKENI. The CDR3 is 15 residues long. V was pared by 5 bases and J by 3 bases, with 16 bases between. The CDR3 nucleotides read TGTGCCAGCTCAAACGCCAGGAACAAGGAAGAGACCCAGTACTTC. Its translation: CASSNARNKEETQYF.

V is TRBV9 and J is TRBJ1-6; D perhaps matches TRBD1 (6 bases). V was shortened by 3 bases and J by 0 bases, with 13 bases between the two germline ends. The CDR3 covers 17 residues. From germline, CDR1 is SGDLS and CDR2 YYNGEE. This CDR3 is CASSARTAPSYNSPLHF. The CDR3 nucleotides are TGTGCCAGCAGCGCCCGGACAGCCCCCTCCTATAATTCACCCCTCCACTTT.

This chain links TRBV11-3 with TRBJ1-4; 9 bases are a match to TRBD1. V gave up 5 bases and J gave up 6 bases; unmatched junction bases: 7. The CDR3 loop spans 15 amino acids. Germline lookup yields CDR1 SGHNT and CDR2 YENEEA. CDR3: CASSPRGDRDEKLFF. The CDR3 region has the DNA TGTGCCAGCAGCCCCCGGGGGGACAGGGATGAAAAACTGTTTTTT.

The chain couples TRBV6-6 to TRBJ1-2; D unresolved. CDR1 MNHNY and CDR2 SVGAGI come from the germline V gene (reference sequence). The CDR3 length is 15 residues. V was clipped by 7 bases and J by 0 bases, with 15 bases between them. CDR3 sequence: CASNLDGSSNYGYTF. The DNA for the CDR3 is TGTGCCAGCAACTTGGACGGGAGTTCTAACTATGGCTACACCTTC.

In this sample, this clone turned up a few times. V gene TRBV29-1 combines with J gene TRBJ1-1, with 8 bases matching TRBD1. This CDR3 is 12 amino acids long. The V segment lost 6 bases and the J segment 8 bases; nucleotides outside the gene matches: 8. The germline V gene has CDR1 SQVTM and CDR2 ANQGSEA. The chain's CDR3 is CSVLNGQGEAFF. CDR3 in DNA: TGCAGCGTCCTGAATGGACAGGGCGAAGCTTTCTTT.

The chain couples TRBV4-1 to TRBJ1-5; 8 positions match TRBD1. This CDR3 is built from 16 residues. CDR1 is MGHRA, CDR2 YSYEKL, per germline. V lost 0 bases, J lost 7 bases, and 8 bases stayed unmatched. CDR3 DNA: TGCGCCAGCAGCCAAGATCTTTTGCAGGGGGCCCAGCCCCAGCATTTT. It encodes CASSQDLLQGAQPQHF.

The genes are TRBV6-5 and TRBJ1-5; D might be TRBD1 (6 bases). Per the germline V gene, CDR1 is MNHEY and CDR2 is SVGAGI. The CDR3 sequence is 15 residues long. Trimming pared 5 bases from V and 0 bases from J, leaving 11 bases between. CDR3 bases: TGTGCCAGCAGTCCGGACAGAAATAGCAATCAGCCCCAGCATTTT. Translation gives CASSPDRNSNQPQHF.

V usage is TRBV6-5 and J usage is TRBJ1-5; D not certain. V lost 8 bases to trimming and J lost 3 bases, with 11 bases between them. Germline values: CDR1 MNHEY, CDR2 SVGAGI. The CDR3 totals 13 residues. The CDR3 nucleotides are TGTGCCAGCGGGAGAACAGACAATCAGCCCCAGCATTTT. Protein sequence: CASGRTDNQPQHF.

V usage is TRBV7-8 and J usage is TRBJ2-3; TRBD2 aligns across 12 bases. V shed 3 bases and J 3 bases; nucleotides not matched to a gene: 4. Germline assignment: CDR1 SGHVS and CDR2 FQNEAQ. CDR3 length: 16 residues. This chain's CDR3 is CASSFRGLAGTDTQYF. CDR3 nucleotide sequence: TGTGCCAGCAGCTTCAGAGGACTAGCGGGGACAGATACGCAGTATTTT.

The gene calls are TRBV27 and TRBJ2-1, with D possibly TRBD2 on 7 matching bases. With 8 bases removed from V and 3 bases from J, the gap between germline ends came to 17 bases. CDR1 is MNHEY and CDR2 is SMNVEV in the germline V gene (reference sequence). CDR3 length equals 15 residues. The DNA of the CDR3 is TGTGCCAGCGGCGACCGGGGGGCACGCTACAATGAGCAGTTCTTC. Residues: CASGDRGARYNEQFF.

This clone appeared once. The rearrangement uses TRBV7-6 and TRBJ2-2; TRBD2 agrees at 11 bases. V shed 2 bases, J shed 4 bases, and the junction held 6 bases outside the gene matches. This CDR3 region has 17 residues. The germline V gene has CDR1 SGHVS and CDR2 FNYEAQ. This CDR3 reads CASSLLAGGGSTGELFF. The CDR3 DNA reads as TGTGCCAGCAGCTTACTAGCGGGGGGCGGTAGCACCGGGGAGCTGTTTTTT.

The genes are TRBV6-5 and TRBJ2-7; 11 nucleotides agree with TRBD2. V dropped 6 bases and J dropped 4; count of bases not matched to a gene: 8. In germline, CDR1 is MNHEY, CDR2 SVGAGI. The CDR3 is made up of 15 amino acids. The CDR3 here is CASRPLAGVDYEQYF. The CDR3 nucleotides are TGTGCCAGCAGGCCACTAGCGGGGGTGGATTACGAGCAGTACTTC.

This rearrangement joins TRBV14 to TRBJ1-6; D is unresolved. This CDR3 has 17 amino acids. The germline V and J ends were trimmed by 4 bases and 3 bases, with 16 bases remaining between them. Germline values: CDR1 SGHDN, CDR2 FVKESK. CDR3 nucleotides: TGTGCCAGCAGCCGACCCCTGGGAGGGATCTATAATTCACCCCTCCACTTT. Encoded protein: CASSRPLGGIYNSPLHF. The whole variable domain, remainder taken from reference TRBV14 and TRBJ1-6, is EAGVTQFPSHSVIEKGQTVTLRCDPISGHDNLYWYRRVMGKEIKFLLHFVKESKQDESGMPNNRFLAERTGGTYSTLKVQPAELEDSGVYFCASSRPLGGIYNSPLHFGNGTRLTVT.